Sequencing of this T cell receptor (beta chain) was carried out in a study of shared clonotypes between healthy human individuals. CD45RO negativity and positive selection for CCR7 defined naive CD8 cells, a population that excluded terminally differentiated effector memory CD45RA+ cells. V lost 3 bases, J lost 0 bases, and 17 bases lay in between. The CDR3 has 18 residues. Germline V gives CDR1 LGHNA, CDR2 YNFKEQ. Some clones are missing from TCRdb's copy, which holds only in-frame ones; the method was immunoSEQ multiplex PCR. In the table there are around 2,000,000 clones, approximately 94% of which are singletons.

This receptor was obtained from a man between 18 and 29 years old in good health. Some clones in this sample may be carry-over from other donors' samples. The sample consisted of naive CD8+ T cells from PBMCs. This rearrangement joins TRBV4-2 to TRBJ2-2; D ambiguous. The CDR3 DNA reads as TGTGCCAGCAGCCACAGAAATCTCAGGACGCCGAACACCGGGGAGCTGTTTTTT. This sequence encodes CASSHRNLRTPNTGELFF.